Shown below are 3 T cell receptor beta chains from a single sample sequenced in a study of CD8 T cells in ankylosing spondylitis. TCRdb itself ran the 5' RACE reads through MiXCR, one entry per CDR3 protein. The table shows nearly 25,000 distinct CDR3 sequences, with approximately 16% occurring only once. Sequenced material: blood. All receptors come from a male donor with ankylosing spondylitis or in good health (not recorded which).

The rearrangement joins TRBV28 to TRBJ2-3; no reliable D call. V lost 6 bases and J lost 5, with 6 bases in between. Germline V gene data show CDR1 as MDHEN and CDR2 as SYDVKM. The CDR3 consists of 11 residues. The CDR3, as DNA: TGTGCCAGCAGGACGGGAGATACGCAGTATTTT. Translating it yields CASRTGDTQYF.

V gene TRBV4-2 combines with J gene TRBJ2-1; D not certain. Germline values: CDR1 LGHNA, CDR2 YNFKEQ. V was cut by 2 bases and J by 3 bases, with 5 bases left in between. This CDR3 contains 13 residues. CDR3 sequence (DNA): TGTGCCAGCAGCCAAATCGACTACAATGAGCAGTTCTTC. Encoded protein: CASSQIDYNEQFF.

The J gene is TRBJ2-1, the V gene TRBV3-1; D tentatively reads TRBD1 or TRBD2 (5 bases each). With 8 bases removed from V and 5 bases from J, the gap between germline ends came to 25 bases. CDR1 is LGHDT and CDR2 is YNNKEL in the germline V gene (reference sequence). The CDR3 loop spans 17 amino acids. The CDR3 DNA reads as TGTGCCAGCGGCCGGGACGTTTCTGCACTCGGCGACAATGAGCAGTTCTTC. It specifies CASGRDVSALGDNEQFF.